This T cell receptor beta chain was identified in a study of T cells in Graves' hyperthyroidism and ophthalmopathy. Points from the study as a whole: Most thyroid-expanded clonotypes above 0.001 were also found in blood.

Per germline, CDR1 SGHDT and CDR2 YYEEEE. Between the trimmed V and J ends, which lost 4 bases and 12 bases, there was a span of 11 bases. The CDR3 sequence is 11 residues long. The TCR beta CDR3 regions underwent amplification using RNA transcripts as the source. In the first-round RT-PCR of the TCR CDR3, the HTBI primer set was used. TCRdb fed the multiplex PCR reads into MiXCR, producing one record per CDR3 protein. Of some 400,000 distinct CDR3 sequences in the sample, roughly 13% were seen once. This clonotype was counted only a few times. Antigen: not known. Uncontrolled infection, other autoimmune disease, pregnancy and lactation each barred patients from inclusion. Thyroid ultrasound and orbital computed tomography, with clinical symptoms and serum thyroxine and TRAb, informed diagnoses.

Material: blood. This TCR was recovered from a man aged 25-45 years with Graves' hyperthyroidism that later progressed to Graves' ophthalmopathy. This chain links TRBV5-6 with TRBJ2-1, with D maybe TRBD2 (5 bases). In DNA, the CDR3 is TGTGCCAGCAGCGTGGAGGACCGGCAGTTCTTC. It yields the protein CASSVEDRQFF.